This T cell receptor beta chain was found in a study of blood T cell repertoires in COVID-19. Across the whole study: Samples taken during acute and convalescent COVID-19 were collected in the United States, Italy and Spain.

Measured with immunoSEQ multiplex PCR; TCRdb has only the in-frame clones, and not every one. The repertoire holds roughly 99,000 clones, 79% seen once, with 18% in the top ten. CDR3 length equals 12 residues. V shed 4 bases and J shed 5 bases, with 6 bases lying between them. Germline V gene lookup returns CDR1 MDHEN and CDR2 SYDVKM. This TCR was sampled from an elderly woman with active or convalescent COVID-19. The sample was peripheral blood. The chain couples TRBV28 to TRBJ1-5; perhaps TRBD1 as D (5 bases). Here the CDR3 DNA reads TGTGCCAGCAGTTCAGGGCATCAGCCCCAGCATTTT. Translated: CASSSGHQPQHF.